A single sample is the source of the 26 T cell receptor beta chains below, sequenced in a study of T-cell memory formation after mild COVID-19. MiXCR, applied by TCRdb to the 5' RACE reads, yields one record per CDR3 protein. In the table there are over 350,000 distinct CDR3 sequences, approximately 25% of which are singletons. Sequencing was performed on PBMCs or a T cell subset sorted from them (not recorded which). These receptors were collected from an adult woman who had mild COVID-19 (a few samples of this study predate the infection). Cell type and time point are not known.

This clonotype was seen a few times. CDR3 nucleotide sequence: TGCGCCAGCAGCCAAGATTTGGCAGGACCGAACACTGAAGCTTTCTTT. Amino acids: CASSQDLAGPNTEAFF. The rearrangement links TRBV4-3 to TRBJ1-1; D not certain. Trimming shortened V by 0 bases and J by 1 base, and 12 bases separated the two germline ends. The CDR3 consists of 16 residues. From germline, CDR1 is LGHNA and CDR2 YSLEER.

This clonotype appeared a few times. The V and J genes are TRBV21-1 and TRBJ2-7; no DNA check was done on the table's D call, TRBD2. TRBV21-1 is given as a pseudogene. The CDR3 covers 16 residues. For the CDR3, the DNA is TGTGCCAGCAGCAAAGGGGGAGGGCCGTCCTCCTACGAGCAGTACTTC. Translated, it gives CASSKGGGPSSYEQYF.

This clonotype was found a few times. The V and J genes are TRBV12-3 or TRBV12-4 and TRBJ1-2; possible D gene TRBD1, 5 bases. Trimming pared 3 bases from V and 13 bases from J, leaving 12 bases between. The CDR3 has 11 residues. The CDR3 DNA reads TGTGCCAGCAGTTTGGGGGTAGGATGCACCTTC. Its protein product is CASSLGVGCTF.

This clonotype has just a few counts. The chain recombines TRBV11-2 with TRBJ2-5; 12 positions agree with TRBD2. V shed 3 bases and J 2 bases; nucleotides not matched to a gene: 4. The CDR3 contains 16 residues. CDR1 is SGHAT, CDR2 FQNNGV, per germline. CDR3 region: CASSLRLAGAQETQYF. DNA for the CDR3: TGTGCCAGCAGCTTGCGACTAGCGGGGGCGCAAGAGACCCAGTACTTC.

The V and J genes are TRBV4-1 and TRBJ2-3; D gene uncertain. The CDR3 length is 14 residues. V lost 1 base and J 0 bases, leaving 5 bases between the germline ends. Germline values: CDR1 MGHRA, CDR2 YSYEKL. The chain's CDR3 is CASSQAASTDTQYF. CDR3 sequence (DNA): TGCGCCAGCAGCCAAGCAGCTAGCACAGATACGCAGTATTTT.

This clonotype was seen a few times. The rearrangement uses TRBV5-5 and TRBJ2-1; the D is unclear. Germline values: CDR1 SGHKS, CDR2 YYEKEE (reference sequence). V was pared by 4 bases and J by 3 bases, with 11 bases between. The CDR3 loop spans 14 amino acids. DNA of the CDR3: TGTGCCAGCAGCCCGTTAGGAATCTACAATGAGCAGTTCTTC. Protein: CASSPLGIYNEQFF.

This clonotype was picked up a small number of times. The chain employs TRBV20-1 and TRBJ2-2, with D possibly matching TRBD2 (5 bases). CDR1 and CDR2 (germline): DFQATT, SNEGSKA (reference sequence). The V gene lost 1 base and the J gene lost 0 bases, with 12 bases spanning the gap. The CDR3 has 16 amino acids. The CDR3 protein is CSARGSGRSNTGELFF. In DNA form, the CDR3 reads TGCAGTGCTAGAGGGAGCGGTAGATCGAACACCGGGGAGCTGTTTTTT.

This rearrangement joins TRBV18 to TRBJ1-2; 8 bases fit TRBD1. From germline, CDR1 is KGHSH and CDR2 LQKENI. The CDR3 length is 17 residues. V was clipped by 4 bases and J by 1 base; unmatched bases: 11. The CDR3 DNA sequence: TGTGCCAGCTCACTGTTTTCCGGGACAGGAATTAACTATGGCTACACCTTC. It specifies CASSLFSGTGINYGYTF.

The chain couples TRBV15 to TRBJ2-3; D ambiguous. V lost 0 bases, J lost 2 bases, and 9 bases lay in between. The CDR3 runs 15 residues. Per germline, CDR1 LNHNV and CDR2 YYDKDF (reference sequence). The CDR3 sequence is CATSREPGFTDTQYF. In DNA form, the CDR3 reads TGTGCCACCAGCAGAGAGCCCGGGTTCACAGATACGCAGTATTTT.

The sample holds a few counts of this clonotype. The chain employs TRBV12-3 or TRBV12-4 and TRBJ2-1; 9 positions match TRBD2. V dropped 3 bases and J dropped 8; count of bases not matched to a gene: 11. The CDR3 length is 16 residues. CDR3 amino acids: CASSFAGGPPSHEQFF. In DNA form, the CDR3 reads TGTGCCAGCAGTTTTGCGGGAGGGCCCCCTTCCCATGAGCAGTTCTTC.

The chain recombines TRBV7-9 with TRBJ2-1; weak D call: TRBD1 (12 bases). Trimming pared 0 bases from V and 6 bases from J, leaving 36 bases between. The CDR3 loop spans 23 amino acids. The germline V gene has CDR1 SEHNR and CDR2 FQNEAQ (reference sequence). CDR3: CASSLAQGQGATSGKREANEQFF. CDR3 coding DNA: TGTGCCAGCAGCTTAGCGCAGGGACAGGGGGCGACTAGCGGGAAAAGGGAAGCCAATGAGCAGTTCTTC. The whole variable domain, remainder taken from reference TRBV7-9 and TRBJ2-1, is DTGVSQNPRHKITKRGQNVTFRCDPISEHNRLYWYRQTLGQGPEFLTYFQNEAQLEKSRLLSDRFSAERPKGSFSTLEIQRTEQGDSAMYLCASSLAQGQGATSGKREANEQFFGPGTRLTVL.

J is TRBJ2-1 and V is TRBV4-1; TRBD1 is a possible D gene (5 bases). CDR3 length equals 16 residues. Germline CDR1 reads MGHRA; CDR2 reads YSYEKL. V lost 1 base and J 3 bases, leaving 13 bases between the germline ends. CDR3 residues: CASSQAVRQYYNEQFF. The CDR3 DNA is TGCGCCAGCAGCCAAGCGGTCCGACAGTACTACAATGAGCAGTTCTTC.

V gene TRBV5-1 combines with J gene TRBJ2-1; a possible D gene is TRBD1 (6 bases). The germline CDR1 and CDR2 sequences are SGHRS and YFSETQ. The CDR3 is made up of 15 amino acids. The germline V and J ends were trimmed by 0 bases and 6 bases, with 13 bases remaining between them. The CDR3 reads CASSLGGQPTNEQFF. DNA of the CDR3: TGCGCCAGCAGCTTGGGAGGACAGCCTACCAATGAGCAGTTCTTC.

This clonotype was recorded a few times. This chain links TRBV15 with TRBJ2-1; weak D call: TRBD2 (6 bases). CDR1 and CDR2 from the germline V gene are LNHNV and YYDKDF (reference sequence). The V gene lost 0 bases and the J gene lost 0 bases, with 9 bases spanning the gap. This CDR3 region has 16 residues. This CDR3 reads CATSRDPGSSYNEQFF. As DNA, the CDR3 is TGTGCCACCAGCAGAGATCCCGGGAGCTCCTACAATGAGCAGTTCTTC.

This clonotype was seen a handful of times. This chain connects TRBV4-2 to TRBJ2-3, with 12 bases lining up with TRBD2. CDR1 and CDR2 (germline): LGHNA, YNFKEQ. J lost 4 bases, V lost 3 bases, and 5 bases had no gene match. The CDR3 extends over 16 amino acids. CDR3 region: CASSQTLAGGADTQYF. The CDR3, as DNA: TGTGCCAGCAGCCAGACCCTAGCGGGAGGGGCAGATACGCAGTATTTT.

In its sample, this clonotype was seen a few times. The chain is built from TRBV10-3 and TRBJ1-2, with unresolved D. V was trimmed by 6 bases and J by 2 bases, leaving 10 bases between them. The CDR3 spans 13 residues. The germline CDR1 and CDR2 sequences are ENHRY and SYGVKD. CDR3: CAISWGDNYGYTF. The CDR3 DNA reads as TGTGCCATCAGCTGGGGAGACAACTATGGCTACACCTTC.

The table lists this clonotype with many counts. V is TRBV12-3 or TRBV12-4 and J is TRBJ2-2; unclear D gene. V lost 1 base to trimming and J lost 6 bases, with 9 bases between them. The CDR3 is 14 amino acids. This CDR3 reads CASSLGVRPGELFF. For the CDR3, the DNA is TGTGCCAGCAGTTTAGGCGTGAGGCCCGGGGAGCTGTTTTTT.

This clonotype has only a few counts. CDR3 sequence (DNA): TGTGCCACCAGCAGAGAACTCGCTGGCGGGGAGCTGTTTTTT. Translated: CATSRELAGGELFF. The J gene is TRBJ2-2, the V gene TRBV15; D gene ambiguous. With 0 bases removed from V and 7 bases from J, the gap between germline ends came to 9 bases. The CDR3 totals 14 residues. CDR1 and CDR2 from the germline V gene are LNHNV and YYDKDF (reference sequence).

The chain employs TRBV28 and TRBJ2-7, with TRBD2 matching 8 bases. The trim removed 5 bases at V and 1 base at J, leaving 10 bases unmatched. The CDR3 is 16 residues long. The germline gives CDR1 MDHEN, CDR2 SYDVKM. Here the CDR3 DNA reads TGTGCCAGCAGTACCCACCGGGAGGGGTTATCCTACGAGCAGTACTTC. Amino acid sequence: CASSTHREGLSYEQYF.

This clonotype was observed once. This rearrangement joins TRBV5-1 to TRBJ2-7; 9 bases fit TRBD2. Germline CDR1 SGHRS, CDR2 YFSETQ. V trimming: 4 bases; J trimming: 0 bases; junction bases outside the gene matches: 8. The CDR3 has 16 residues. CDR3 loop: CASSKASGRFSYEQYF. DNA of the CDR3: TGCGCCAGCAGCAAGGCCAGCGGGAGGTTCTCCTACGAGCAGTACTTC. Complete variable domain (other parts from reference TRBV5-1 and TRBJ2-7): KAGVTQTPRYLIKTRGQQVTLSCSPISGHRSVSWYQQTPGQGLQFLFEYFSETQRNKGNFPGRFSGRQFSNSRSEMNVSTLELGDSALYLCASSKASGRFSYEQYFGPGTRLTVT.

In this sample, this clonotype turned up a few times. V usage is TRBV30 and J usage is TRBJ2-2; D ambiguous. There are 13 residues in the CDR3. The V gene's germline CDR1 is GTSNPN and CDR2 SVGIG (reference sequence). V lost 5 bases and J 5 bases, leaving 12 bases between the germline ends. In nucleotides, the CDR3 is TGTGCCTGGTCTCGGTACGGAACCGGGGAGCTGTTTTTT. Amino acid sequence: CAWSRYGTGELFF.

This chain joins TRBV29-1 and TRBJ2-1, with 8 nucleotides matching TRBD2. V was pared by 4 bases and J by 5 bases, with 7 bases of the junction left unmatched. The germline CDR1 and CDR2 sequences are SQVTM and ANQGSEA. This CDR3 has 14 amino acids. CDR3 in amino acids: CSVAKGTSHNEQFF. DNA of the CDR3: TGCAGCGTTGCAAAGGGGACTAGTCACAATGAGCAGTTCTTC.

The chain employs TRBV12-3 or TRBV12-4 and TRBJ2-7; 8 bases are a match to TRBD1. The CDR3 has 13 amino acids. The J segment lost 6 bases and the V segment lost 5 bases, leaving 6 bases of the junction unmatched. In nucleotides, the CDR3 is TGTGCCAGCAGTCCGAAGACAGGGGCCGAGCAGTACTTC. It codes for CASSPKTGAEQYF.

This sequence joins TRBV3-1 and TRBJ1-5, with D perhaps matching TRBD1 (5 bases). V shed 3 bases and J shed 1 base, with 7 bases lying between them. This CDR3 region has 14 residues. Germline assignment: CDR1 LGHDT and CDR2 YNNKEL (reference sequence). Here the CDR3 reads CASSHPGSNQPQHF. The CDR3 DNA reads as TGTGCCAGCAGCCATCCAGGGAGCAATCAGCCCCAGCATTTT.

CDR3 sequence: CASSYERGGEAYEQYF. DNA for the CDR3: TGTGCCAGCAGTTACGAGAGAGGGGGTGAGGCCTACGAGCAGTACTTC. The rearrangement joins TRBV6-2 or TRBV6-3 to TRBJ2-7, with D possibly TRBD1 on 6 matching bases. CDR3 length: 16 amino acids. From germline, CDR1 is MNHEY and CDR2 SVGEGT. Trimming took 2 bases from V and 2 from J, leaving 16 bases between them.

This sequence joins TRBV2 and TRBJ2-1; D might be TRBD1 or TRBD2, each matching 5 bases. This CDR3 is 15 amino acids long. Per the germline V gene, CDR1 is SNHLY and CDR2 is FYNNEI. V was trimmed by 4 bases and J by 4 bases, leaving 14 bases between them. In DNA form, the CDR3 reads TGTGCCAGCAGTGGGGCCCCGGGACCTTACAATGAGCAGTTCTTC. It is translated as CASSGAPGPYNEQFF.